This TCR beta chain was identified during a study of cytomegalovirus exposure and HLA in healthy donors. Whole-study results and caveats: The authors later found TCR association rates varying by HLA locus, with DRB1 most and HLA-C fewest. Most subjects had HLA-A and HLA-B alleles reportedly predicted accurately by TCR beta sequences.

Germline CDR1 SGDLS, CDR2 YYNGEE. V was pared by 4 bases and J by 8 bases, with 16 bases between. The CDR3 covers 14 residues. On this clone itself: Its antigen remains unidentified.

It was with 60 Vbeta and 13 Jbeta primers that the PCR ran. Using immunoSEQ multiplex PCR, the repertoire was profiled, and TCRdb retains in-frame clones only, with some absent. This sample contains 95,000 to 110,000 clones. The specimen was PBMCs. V gene TRBV9 combines with J gene TRBJ2-1, with a possible D match to TRBD1 (6 bases). This receptor was obtained from a man in his forties in good health and CMV-seronegative. The CDR3: CASSLWTVVDEQFF. The CDR3 nucleotides are TGTGCCAGCAGCTTATGGACAGTAGTCGATGAGCAGTTCTTC.